This is a list of T cell receptor beta chains from one sample in a study of blood T cell repertoires in COVID-19. The repertoire was sequenced with immunoSEQ multiplex PCR; TCRdb's copy has only in-frame clones and lacks some. The sample records 150,000 to 200,000 clones, 80% to 90% being singletons. Source material: peripheral blood. Receptor source: a woman aged 45-59 years with acute or convalescent COVID-19. The CDR3 runs from the conserved cysteine through the conserved F or W. The D gene is left open where the match is weak. The size of a clone is reported for some rows only, either as once, few or many, or as a class for expanded clones.

v_call: TRBV9; j_call: TRBJ2-3; clone_size: .; d_call: TRBD2; cdr3_aa: CASSAPTASGGPASTDTQYF; cdr3_nt: TGTGCCAGCAGCGCCCCCACGGCTAGCGGGGGCCCTGCTAGCACAGATACGCAGTATTTT
v_call: TRBV30; j_call: TRBJ1-2; clone_size: .; d_call: .; cdr3_aa: CAWTAGGNNGYTF; cdr3_nt: TGTGCCTGGACGGCGGGGGGGAACAATGGCTACACCTTC
v_call: TRBV14; j_call: TRBJ2-2; clone_size: .; d_call: TRBD2; cdr3_aa: CASSPRTSGGTGELFF; cdr3_nt: TGTGCCAGCAGCCCCCGGACTAGCGGGGGCACCGGGGAGCTGTTTTTT
v_call: TRBV15; j_call: TRBJ1-4; clone_size: .; d_call: .; cdr3_aa: CATSRPEGGPNEKLFF; cdr3_nt: TGTGCCACCAGCAGGCCCGAGGGGGGGCCTAATGAAAAACTGTTTTTT
v_call: TRBV12-5; j_call: TRBJ1-4; clone_size: .; d_call: TRBD1; cdr3_aa: CASGLGQIEKLFF; cdr3_nt: TGTGCTAGTGGTCTGGGACAGATCGAAAAACTGTTTTTT
v_call: TRBV5-6; j_call: TRBJ2-1; clone_size: .; d_call: .; cdr3_aa: CASSLVVALSYNEQFF; cdr3_nt: TGTGCCAGCAGCTTGGTGGTGGCTCTCTCCTACAATGAGCAGTTCTTC
v_call: TRBV18; j_call: TRBJ2-5; clone_size: .; d_call: .; cdr3_aa: CASSRHAAETQYF; cdr3_nt: TGTGCCAGCTCACGTCACGCGGCGGAGACCCAGTACTTC
v_call: TRBV18; j_call: TRBJ2-3; clone_size: .; d_call: .; cdr3_aa: CASSLISRGAEDTQYF; cdr3_nt: TGTGCCAGCTCACTGATATCCCGGGGGGCGGAAGATACGCAGTATTTT
v_call: TRBV12-3/TRBV12-4; j_call: TRBJ2-5; clone_size: .; d_call: .; cdr3_aa: CASSPQGMKTQYF; cdr3_nt: TGTGCCAGCAGCCCACAGGGTATGAAGACCCAGTACTTC
v_call: TRBV7-9; j_call: TRBJ1-4; clone_size: few; d_call: .; cdr3_aa: CASSTGDELFF; cdr3_nt: TGTGCCAGCAGCACCGGAGATGAGTTGTTTTTT
v_call: TRBV9; j_call: TRBJ2-7; clone_size: .; d_call: TRBD2; cdr3_aa: CASSVAGGVAEQYF; cdr3_nt: TGTGCCAGCAGCGTAGCTGGGGGGGTGGCCGAGCAGTACTTC
v_call: TRBV7-7; j_call: TRBJ1-1; clone_size: .; d_call: .; cdr3_aa: CASSLAPGHYNTEAFF; cdr3_nt: TGTGCCAGCAGCTTAGCCCCGGGACACTACAACACTGAAGCTTTCTTT
v_call: TRBV9; j_call: TRBJ1-3; clone_size: .; d_call: .; cdr3_aa: CASSVGRGNTIYF; cdr3_nt: TGTGCCAGCAGCGTGGGCCGCGGAAACACCATATATTTT
v_call: TRBV24-1; j_call: TRBJ2-7; clone_size: few; d_call: .; cdr3_aa: CATQDRVYEQYF; cdr3_nt: TGTGCCACCCAAGACAGAGTCTACGAGCAGTACTTC
v_call: TRBV5-1; j_call: TRBJ1-3; clone_size: few; d_call: .; cdr3_aa: CASSLAEAQGGNTIYF; cdr3_nt: TGCGCCAGCAGCTTGGCCGAGGCCCAAGGAGGAAACACCATATATTTT
v_call: TRBV9; j_call: TRBJ1-2; clone_size: .; d_call: .; cdr3_aa: CASSSRSDGGYTF; cdr3_nt: TGTGCCAGCAGCTCCCGGTCCGACGGGGGCTACACCTTC
v_call: TRBV14; j_call: TRBJ2-2; clone_size: .; d_call: .; cdr3_aa: CASSQERRRLFF; cdr3_nt: TGTGCCAGCAGCCAAGAGAGGCGTAGGCTGTTTTTT
v_call: TRBV19; j_call: TRBJ1-5; clone_size: .; d_call: TRBD1; cdr3_aa: CASSIGDRVNQPQHF; cdr3_nt: TGTGCCAGTAGTATAGGGGACAGGGTGAATCAGCCCCAGCATTTT
v_call: TRBV6-5; j_call: TRBJ2-7; clone_size: .; d_call: TRBD1; cdr3_aa: CASRGDRLYEQYF; cdr3_nt: TGTGCCAGCAGGGGGGACAGACTCTACGAGCAGTACTTC
v_call: TRBV15; j_call: TRBJ2-1; clone_size: .; d_call: TRBD2; cdr3_aa: CATSSSSGRDWSYNEQFF; cdr3_nt: TGTGCCACCAGCAGCTCTAGCGGGAGAGATTGGTCCTACAATGAGCAGTTCTTC